This T cell receptor beta chain was sequenced during a study of T cell clonality in common variable immunodeficiency. Study-wide points: Repertoire-complication correlations in CVID were limited by patient heterogeneity. Compared with controls, CVID subjects had fewer shared TCRbeta clones. CVID subjects showed higher TCRbeta clonality than healthy controls.

Assay: immunoSEQ multiplex PCR; the TCRdb copy retains only in-frame clones and omits some. Singletons are absent from the sample, which has around 47,000 clones. This clone appeared many times. Its target is not known. The CDR3 end falls 3 residues outside the read, so it is completed with the germline J gene. Deletions cut 2 bases from V and 5 bases from J, with 18 bases between. Germline CDR1 MDHEN, CDR2 SYDVKM. CDR3 size: 16 residues. Sequenced material: peripheral blood mononuclear cells. This chain uses TRBV28 with TRBJ2-5, with D maybe TRBD2 (5 bases). The receptor was isolated from a person aged 18 to 70 in good health. CDR3 region: CASSLMFVGVEETQYF. The sequenced part of the CDR3 DNA is TGTGCCAGCAGTTTAATGTTTGTCGGGGTTGAGGAGACC.